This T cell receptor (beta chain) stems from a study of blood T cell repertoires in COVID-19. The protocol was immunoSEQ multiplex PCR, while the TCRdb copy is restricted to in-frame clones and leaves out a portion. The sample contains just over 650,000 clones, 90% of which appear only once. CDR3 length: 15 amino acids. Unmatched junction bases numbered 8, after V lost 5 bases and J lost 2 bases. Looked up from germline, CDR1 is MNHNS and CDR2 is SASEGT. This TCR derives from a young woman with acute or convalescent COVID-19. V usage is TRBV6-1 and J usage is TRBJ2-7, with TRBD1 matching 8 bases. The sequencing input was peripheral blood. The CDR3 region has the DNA TGTGCCAGCAGTTTCGGGGGACAGGTAACCTACGAGCAGTACTTC. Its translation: CASSFGGQVTYEQYF.